The present TCR beta chain was sequenced within a study of Ad26.COV2.S vaccination and SARS-CoV-2 variants. General study findings and limits: Estimates derived from TCR breadth and depth analyses may have underestimated total T cell responses.

Treatment indicated: around 19 received Ad26.COV2.S at low or high dose, single or two shots; roughly five received placebo; per-sample allocation not given. After the first vaccine or placebo injection, samples were drawn on day 63. Boston provided a donor who was an adult aged 18-55 years. Turning to this clone: Its antigen is not known.

V lost 4 bases and J lost 3; bases outside the gene matches: 3. This CDR3 contains 14 residues. Germline V gene sequence: CDR1 SGHTS, CDR2 YDEGEE. The table came from immunoSEQ multiplex PCR; TCRdb's copy has only in-frame clones and leaves some out. The sample lists about 410,000 clones, around nine tenths occurring once. The TCR comes from a person between 18 and 65 years old who received the Ad26.COV2.S COVID-19 vaccine or a placebo. Specimen: peripheral blood, collected in a trial of Ad26.COV2.S vaccine versus placebo. This chain joins TRBV5-8 and TRBJ2-2; 7 nucleotides agree with TRBD1. In nucleotides, the CDR3 is TGTGCCAGCAGCCCAGGGGGTCACACCGGGGAGCTGTTTTTT. Translating it yields CASSPGGHTGELFF.